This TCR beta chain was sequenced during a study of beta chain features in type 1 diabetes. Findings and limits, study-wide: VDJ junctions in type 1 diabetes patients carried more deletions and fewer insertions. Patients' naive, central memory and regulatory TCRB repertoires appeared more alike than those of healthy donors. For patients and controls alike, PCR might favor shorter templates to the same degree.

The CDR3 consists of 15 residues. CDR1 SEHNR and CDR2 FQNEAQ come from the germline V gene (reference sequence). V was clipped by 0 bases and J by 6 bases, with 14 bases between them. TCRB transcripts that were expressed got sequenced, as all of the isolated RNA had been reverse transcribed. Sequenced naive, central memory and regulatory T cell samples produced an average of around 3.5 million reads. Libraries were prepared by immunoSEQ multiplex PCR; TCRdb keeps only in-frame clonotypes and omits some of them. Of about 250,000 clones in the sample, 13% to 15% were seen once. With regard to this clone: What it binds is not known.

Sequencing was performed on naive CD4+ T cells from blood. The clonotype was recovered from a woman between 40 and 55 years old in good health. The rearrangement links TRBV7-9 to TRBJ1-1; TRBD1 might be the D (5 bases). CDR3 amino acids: CASSLAGGIGAEAFF. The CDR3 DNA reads TGTGCCAGCAGCTTAGCTGGGGGGATCGGGGCTGAAGCTTTCTTT.